This TCR beta chain was found in a study of early T cells in non-severe SARS-CoV-2 infection (dated by TCRdb to about 2021). Broadly, across the study: Because TCR sequencing was done on bulk RNA from unsorted whole blood, the alpha and beta chains could not be paired. Study-level results and caveats: VDJdb matching was skewed toward anti-spike CD8 responses and likely underestimated virus-specific expansions by missing private and CD4 specificities.

As for this clonotype: Its antigen remains undetermined. Base qualities are not at hand, and no much larger clone is one base apart.

Set within a cohort of healthcare workers in London, UK, this nested case-control study involved weekly PCR testing of nasopharyngeal swabs along with blood sampling. Healthcare workers were enrolled in the week of the UK lockdown, from 23 to 31 March 2020, and were followed every week for up to roughly 15 weeks. V sheds 8 bases and J sheds 7 bases, leaving 20 bases between their ends. Looking up the germline V gene yields CDR1 MNHEY and CDR2 SVGAGI. The CDR3, cysteine through phenylalanine, is 14 amino acids long. CDR3 DNA only is kept here, 42 bases in frame from base 1. Receptor libraries were prepared by 5' RACE. Sequencing used a NextSeq 500. To correct for sequencing error and PCR bias, the TCR library protocol tagged individual cDNA molecules with unique molecular identifiers. TCR alpha and beta chains were both sequenced, and the abundances of alpha and beta sequences in each sample were closely correlated with each other. The original pipeline was this. Decombinator V4 was used to perform V gene, J gene and CDR3 annotation of TCR sequences. Expanded TCRs were defined as changing significantly between any two time points under a Poisson model with p below 0.0001. TCR abundances were normalised to the total number of TCRs sequenced per sample and were expressed as counts per million. MAIT TCRs were defined by TRAV1-2 paired with TRAJ12, TRAJ20 or TRAJ33, and iNKT TCRs by TRAV10 paired with TRAJ18. VDJdb, accessed 1 November 2021, was searched for CMV, EBV and SARS-CoV-2 annotated TCRs, excluding TCRs annotated for multiple antigens. The public reads were run again by TCRdb, first through fastp at Q25 and then through MiXCR, and only productive beta chains were kept. Rows are unified per CDR3 protein, each entry keeping the most common DNA and genes. The V and J calls follow TCRdb's processing rather than the paper's. The sample contains tens of thousands of distinct CDR3 sequences, 14% of them found a single time. The ten largest clones represent 5% to 7% of the sample.

The sequencing sample was made of whole blood. The rearrangement combines TRBV6-5 with TRBJ1-2, and TRBD1 may be the D gene, going by 6 matching bases. This clonotype was sampled from an adult who was a healthcare worker with PCR-confirmed SARS-CoV-2 infection or an uninfected control (not recorded which). This receptor has the CDR3 CASGSRYLQGGYTF. At the DNA level, the sequence is TGTGCCAGCGGGTCTCGCTACTTACAGGGTGGCTACACCTTC.